These 29 T cell receptor beta chains were all obtained from the same sample, sequenced in a study of T cells after yellow fever vaccination. A single record per CDR3 protein comes from TCRdb applying MiXCR to the 5' RACE reads. The sample records 360,000 or so distinct CDR3 sequences, roughly 11% being singletons. The sample here was PBMCs, taken on the day of the first yellow fever vaccination. These receptors came from a young man who received the YFV17D yellow fever vaccine.

This clonotype was seen repeatedly, ten times or more. CDR3 sequence reads: CASSSRTDEQYF. CDR3 nucleotide sequence: TGTGCCAGCAGTTCTCGGACGGACGAGCAGTACTTC. This sequence joins TRBV6-2 or TRBV6-3 and TRBJ2-7; D unresolved. The CDR3 is made up of 12 amino acids. The V and J ends lost 4 bases and 5 bases respectively, with 9 bases between them. Germline CDR1 is MNHEY and CDR2 is SVGEGT.

In DNA, the CDR3 is TGCGCCAGCAGCCAATGGGCAGCGGGGGGGCCCTACGAGCAGTACTTC. Its protein product is CASSQWAAGGPYEQYF. This chain uses TRBV4-1 with TRBJ2-7; 10 bases match TRBD2. Trimming cost V 2 bases and J 2 bases; bases outside gene matches: 6. The CDR3 consists of 16 residues. Per germline, CDR1 MGHRA and CDR2 YSYEKL.

The table lists this clonotype with many counts. Germline is not matched at one junction end, which may reflect a read error. This rearrangement joins TRBV2 to TRBJ2-2; D perhaps matches TRBD1 (6 bases). Germline lookup yields CDR1 SNHLY and CDR2 FYNNEI. This CDR3 is 15 amino acids long. CDR3 in DNA: TGTGCCAGCAGCTCCGAACAGGGAACCACCCGGGAGCTGTTTTTT. It is translated as CASSSEQGTTRELFF.

There are a few counts of this clonotype. The chain recombines TRBV12-3 or TRBV12-4 with TRBJ1-2; possibly TRBD1 for D (5 bases). This CDR3 is built from 13 residues. Trimming removed 1 base from V and 8 bases from J, with 11 bases in between. Here the CDR3 reads CASSLDSGDGYTF. In nucleotides, the CDR3 is TGTGCCAGCAGTTTAGATTCGGGGGACGGCTACACCTTC.

This chain links TRBV23-1 with TRBJ2-7; TRBD1 is a possible D gene (6 bases). TRBV23-1 falls under the ORF class, with uncertain function. V lost 6 bases and J lost 2, with 20 bases in between. The CDR3 consists of 16 residues. In DNA, the CDR3 is TGCGCCAGCAGACAACAGCGGACAGATTCCCCCTACGAGCAGTACGTC. This encodes CASRQQRTDSPYEQYV.

The rearrangement joins TRBV29-1 to TRBJ2-3; 7 positions match TRBD2. Germline CDR1 SQVTM, CDR2 ANQGSEA. The V gene end was trimmed by 7 bases and the J gene end by 6 bases; junction bases not matched to a gene: 10. This CDR3 is built from 13 residues. CDR3 loop: CSALWGGTDTQYF. The CDR3 DNA follows: TGCAGCGCCTTGTGGGGGGGAACGGATACGCAGTATTTT.

The rearrangement joins TRBV29-1 to TRBJ2-3; no firm D call. V was trimmed by 5 bases and J by 0 bases, leaving 12 bases between them. CDR1 and CDR2 (germline): SQVTM, ANQGSEA. CDR3 size: 14 residues. CDR3 sequence: CSVLGRTSTDTQYF. The CDR3 nucleotides read TGCAGCGTTTTGGGTAGAACTAGCACAGATACGCAGTATTTT.

This clonotype has a count of ten or more. The CDR3 spells CASTPSGYNEQFF. Written as DNA, the CDR3 is TGCGCCAGCACCCCTAGCGGATACAATGAGCAGTTCTTC. The chain recombines TRBV5-1 with TRBJ2-1; the match to TRBD2 covers 7 bases. CDR3 length: 13 amino acids. The V gene's germline CDR1 is SGHRS and CDR2 YFSETQ. With V trimmed by 6 bases and J by 4 bases, 4 bases remained unmatched.

This clonotype was recorded a few times. The chain recombines TRBV29-1 with TRBJ1-1; D unresolved. The germline gives CDR1 SQVTM, CDR2 ANQGSEA. This CDR3 is 13 amino acids long. Deletions cut 6 bases from V and 1 base from J, with 12 bases between. This chain's CDR3 is CSVLPGGNTEAFF. The CDR3 DNA reads TGCAGCGTGCTACCGGGCGGGAACACTGAAGCTTTCTTT.

J is TRBJ1-1 and V is TRBV18; TRBD1 aligns across 7 bases. J gave up 2 bases and V 11 bases, and 5 bases lay outside the gene matches. CDR1 is KGHSH, CDR2 LQKENI, per germline. The CDR3 runs to 12 residues. CDR3 DNA: TGTGCCGCAAGGGACAGTAACACTGAAGCTTTCTTT. It specifies CAARDSNTEAFF. Looking up the rest from reference TRBV18 and TRBJ1-1 gives the full variable domain: NAGVMQNPRHLVRRRGQEARLRCSPMKGHSHVYWYRQLPEEGLKFMVYLQKENIIDESGMPKERFSAEFPKEGPSILRIQQVVRGDSAAYFCAARDSNTEAFFGQGTRLTVV.

The gene calls are TRBV9 and TRBJ2-3, with TRBD2 as a possible D gene (6 bases). Germline V gene lookup returns CDR1 SGDLS and CDR2 YYNGEE. V lost 4 bases, J lost 5 bases, and 8 bases lay in between. The CDR3 runs 12 residues. The CDR3 coding sequence is TGTGCCAGCAGCAGCGGGCTAGATACGCAGTATTTT. Its translation is CASSSGLDTQYF.

This clonotype has just a few counts. This chain uses TRBV7-9 with TRBJ1-1; D is unresolved. Germline CDR1 and CDR2: SEHNR and FQNEAQ (reference sequence). The length of the CDR3 is 16 residues. V dropped 3 bases and J dropped 2 bases, with 16 bases sitting between them. The CDR3 loop is CASSFSPAAGNTEAFF. Here the CDR3 DNA reads TGTGCCAGCAGCTTCTCCCCAGCCGCGGGAAACACTGAAGCTTTCTTT.

This clonotype has more than one count but fewer than ten. The chain carries TRBV10-3 and TRBJ2-3; D is undetermined. There are 17 residues in the CDR3. V was cut by 4 bases and J by 5 bases, with 22 bases left in between. Germline values: CDR1 ENHRY, CDR2 SYGVKD. The CDR3 loop reads CAISGRILATPGDTQYF. CDR3 in DNA: TGTGCCATCAGTGGACGGATCTTGGCGACCCCTGGAGATACGCAGTATTTT.

This clonotype was seen a few times. The rearrangement uses TRBV20-1 and TRBJ2-1; 10 nucleotides match TRBD2. The V segment lost 6 bases and the J segment 0 bases; nucleotides outside the gene matches: 11. Germline CDR1 is DFQATT and CDR2 is SNEGSKA (reference sequence). The CDR3 totals 17 residues. The CDR3 protein is CSAEERGGSSSYNEQFF. DNA of the CDR3: TGCAGTGCCGAGGAGCGGGGGGGCTCGAGCTCCTACAATGAGCAGTTCTTC.

This chain links TRBV6-1 with TRBJ2-3, with TRBD2 as a possible D gene (7 bases). This CDR3 contains 16 residues. Trimming removed 0 bases from V and 7 bases from J, with 17 bases in between. Germline assignment: CDR1 MNHNS and CDR2 SASEGT. DNA of the CDR3: TGTGCCAGCAGTGAAGCGCACAGGCGCGGGGGCAATACGCAGTATTTT. Protein: CASSEAHRRGGNTQYF.

This clonotype came up a few times. The chain employs TRBV12-3 or TRBV12-4 and TRBJ2-1, with 16 positions matching TRBD2. Germline trimming cut 5 bases from V and 11 bases from J; bases unmatched to any gene: 6. The CDR3 loop spans 15 amino acids. The chain's CDR3 is CASSRGLAGGPKQFF. CDR3 DNA: TGTGCCAGCAGTAGGGGACTAGCGGGGGGGCCTAAGCAGTTCTTC.

The table lists this clonotype with many counts. The chain carries TRBV4-3 and TRBJ2-3, with no clear D. Germline loops: CDR1 LGHNA, CDR2 YSLEER. There are 12 residues in the CDR3. The ends were cut back, 4 bases at V and 8 bases at J, with 10 bases in the middle. CDR3 DNA sequence: TGCGCCAGCAGCCGACCGGGTGGTACGCAGTATTTT. Protein sequence: CASSRPGGTQYF.

The chain combines TRBV5-6 with TRBJ2-3; the D is unclear. Germline V gives CDR1 SGHDT, CDR2 YYEEEE. V lost 0 bases and J 2 bases, leaving 7 bases between the germline ends. The CDR3 is 14 residues long. The CDR3 bases are TGTGCCAGCAGCTTGGGCATCCCCACAGATACGCAGTATTTT. This codes for CASSLGIPTDTQYF.

In nucleotides, the CDR3 is TGTGCCAGCAGTTTAGTGTTAGGCGGGGGGGGGCTGTTCTTC. Its protein product is CASSLVLGGGGLFF. The chain uses TRBV12-3 or TRBV12-4 and TRBJ2-1; 9 bases map to TRBD2. The V and J ends lost 1 base and 15 bases, in that order; junction bases with no gene match: 10. The CDR3 totals 14 residues.

V usage is TRBV12-5 and J usage is TRBJ2-1; D may be TRBD2 (5 bases). Deletions cut 0 bases from V and 0 bases from J, with 15 bases between. Germline V CDR1 and CDR2: LGHNT, FRNRAP. This CDR3 comprises 18 residues. CDR3 in DNA: TGTGCTAGTGGTTTGGTACCGGGATTTCGAAGCTCCTACAATGAGCAGTTCTTC. It encodes CASGLVPGFRSSYNEQFF.

This clonotype was observed a few times. The germline gene is not matched at one end of the junction; a read error may be the cause. The chain uses TRBV7-3 and TRBJ2-1; TRBD1 might be the D (7 bases). The V gene's germline CDR1 is SGHTA and CDR2 FQGTGA. The CDR3 loop spans 15 amino acids. DNA of the CDR3: TGTGCCAGCAGCTTAATGGAGGGGGCCCCTCTGAATTTGATCTTC. It specifies CASSLMEGAPLNLIF.

This clonotype was picked up a small number of times. The chain couples TRBV29-1 to TRBJ1-5; a weak D match, TRBD1 (5 bases). V lost 0 bases, J lost 5 bases, and 14 bases lay in between. The CDR3 spans 15 residues. In germline, CDR1 is SQVTM, CDR2 ANQGSEA. This CDR3 reads CSVEEGEAGDQPQHF. As DNA, the CDR3 is TGCAGCGTTGAAGAGGGGGAGGCCGGCGATCAGCCCCAGCATTTT. Drawing the rest from reference TRBV29-1 and TRBJ1-5, the complete variable domain is SAVISQKPSRDICQRGTSLTIQCQVDSQVTMMFWYRQQPGQSLTLIATANQGSEATYESGFVIDKFPISRPNLTFSTLTVSNMSPEDSSIYLCSVEEGEAGDQPQHFGDGTRLSIL.

This clonotype was detected only a few times. The genes are TRBV7-6 and TRBJ1-1; unclear D gene. V lost 1 base and J 1 base, leaving 10 bases between the germline ends. Germline-derived CDR1 and CDR2 are SGHVS and FNYEAQ. This CDR3 contains 15 residues. CDR3 residues: CASSLETTGNTEAFF. CDR3 bases: TGTGCCAGCAGCTTAGAAACGACGGGGAACACTGAAGCTTTCTTT.

For the CDR3, the DNA is TGCAGTGCTAGACCACGGACGGCGCCGGGCACCGGGGAGCTGTTTTTT. Translating gives CSARPRTAPGTGELFF. J is TRBJ2-2 and V is TRBV20-1; no reliable D call. This CDR3 is built from 16 residues. Germline V gene sequence: CDR1 DFQATT, CDR2 SNEGSKA (reference sequence). The V and J ends lost 2 bases and 4 bases respectively, with 17 bases between them.

This clonotype was picked up many times. The chain uses TRBV19 and TRBJ1-1; D unclear. V gave up 8 bases and J gave up 5 bases, with 9 bases separating them. The CDR3 runs to 11 residues. CDR1 is LNHDA and CDR2 is SQIVND in the germline V gene (reference sequence). CDR3 bases: TGTGCCAGTGGACGTGGTACTGAAGCTTTCTTT. This encodes CASGRGTEAFF.

The rearrangement joins TRBV5-6 to TRBJ2-1; TRBD2 matches at 13 bases. The length of the CDR3 is 16 residues. V dropped 5 bases and J dropped 0; count of bases not matched to a gene: 2. Germline CDR1 is SGHDT and CDR2 is YYEEEE. The CDR3 DNA reads as TGTGCCAGCAGACTAGCGGGGGGGAGCTCCTACAATGAGCAGTTCTTC. It specifies CASRLAGGSSYNEQFF.

In this sample, this clonotype turned up a few times. This rearrangement joins TRBV4-1 to TRBJ2-1, with 10 bases aligning to TRBD2. In germline, CDR1 is MGHRA, CDR2 YSYEKL. The CDR3 consists of 15 residues. Germline trimming cut 1 base from V and 6 bases from J; bases unmatched to any gene: 3. CDR3 coding DNA: TGCGCCAGCAGCCAAGGGCAGCGGGGGGGCAATGAGCAGTTCTTC. It translates to CASSQGQRGGNEQFF.

Many counts were recorded for this clonotype. This sequence joins TRBV7-2 and TRBJ2-7; D unresolved. V gave up 1 base and J gave up 0 bases, with 7 bases separating them. The germline gives CDR1 SGHTA, CDR2 FQGNSA. The CDR3 runs to 14 residues. The CDR3 coding sequence is TGTGCCAGCAGCTTAGGCCTGAGCTCCTACGAGCAGTACTTC. This sequence encodes CASSLGLSSYEQYF.

The chain joins TRBV19 to TRBJ2-1; D not resolved. Germline V gives CDR1 LNHDA, CDR2 SQIVND (reference sequence). V was shortened by 6 bases and J by 5 bases, with 11 bases between the two germline ends. The CDR3 sequence is 13 residues long. CDR3 sequence: CASSRTGHNEQFF. DNA for the CDR3: TGTGCCAGTAGCCGGACGGGCCACAATGAGCAGTTCTTC. Supplemented by reference TRBV19 and TRBJ2-1, the full variable domain reads DGGITQSPKYLFRKEGQNVTLSCEQNLNHDAMYWYRQDPGQGLRLIYYSQIVNDFQKGDIAEGYSVSREKKESFPLTVTSAQKNPTAFYLCASSRTGHNEQFFGPGTRLTVL.